Sequencing of this T cell receptor beta chain was carried out in a study of blood T cell repertoires in COVID-19. Measured with immunoSEQ multiplex PCR; TCRdb has only the in-frame clones, and not every one. The sample has some 290,000 clones, approximately 87% seen once; the top ten hold less than 15%. The CDR3 totals 12 residues. Germline lookup yields CDR1 SGDLS and CDR2 YYNGEE. The V end was cut by 3 bases, the J end by 6 bases, with 9 bases between. The TCR originated in a woman in her 30s with COVID-19, enrolled during active disease. This chain connects TRBV9 to TRBJ2-5, with D perhaps TRBD2 (6 bases). Material: peripheral blood. CDR3 residues: CASSGRVKTQYF. CDR3 sequence (DNA): TGTGCCAGCAGCGGGAGGGTGAAGACCCAGTACTTC.